This record covers a single T cell receptor beta chain. Antigen specificity is unknown. This specimen belongs to a study of cytomegalovirus exposure and HLA in healthy donors. The PCR had 60 Vbeta and 13 Jbeta primers. Assay: immunoSEQ multiplex PCR; the TCRdb copy retains only in-frame clones and omits some. The sample carries about 120,000 clones, roughly four fifths recorded once. The V end lost 0 bases, the J end lost 0 bases, and 10 bases lay between the germline ends. CDR3 length equals 16 residues. Germline lookup yields CDR1 SGHNT and CDR2 YYREEE (reference sequence). Study-wide results and limits: In a later analysis, TCR beta V- and J-gene trimming was associated with a missense DCLRE1C variant. Common viral pathogens (according to a later analysis) appeared linked to several of the most significant clusters. Follow-up analysis found HLA locus-dependent TCR association rates, highest for DRB1 and lowest for HLA-C. As was reported, the HLA-A and HLA-B alleles of most subjects were accurately predicted from TCR beta sequences.

This receptor was obtained from a woman aged 18-30 years in good health and CMV-seronegative. The sample comprised PBMCs. V gene TRBV5-4 combines with J gene TRBJ2-1, with D possibly TRBD2 on 6 matching bases. The CDR3 sequence: CASSLGGAVSYNEQFF. Written as DNA, the CDR3 is TGTGCCAGCAGCTTGGGCGGGGCGGTCTCCTACAATGAGCAGTTCTTC.